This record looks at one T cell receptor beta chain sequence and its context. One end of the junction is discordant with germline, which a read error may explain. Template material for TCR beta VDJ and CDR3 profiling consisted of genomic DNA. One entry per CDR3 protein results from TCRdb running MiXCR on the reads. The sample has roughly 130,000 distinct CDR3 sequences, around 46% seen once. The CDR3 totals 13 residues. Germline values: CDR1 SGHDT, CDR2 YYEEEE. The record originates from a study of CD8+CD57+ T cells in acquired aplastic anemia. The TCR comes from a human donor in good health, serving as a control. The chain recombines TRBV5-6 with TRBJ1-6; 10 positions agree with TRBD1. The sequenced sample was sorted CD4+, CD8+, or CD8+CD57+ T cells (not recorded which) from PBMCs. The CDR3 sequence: CTSSLWTGGEAHF. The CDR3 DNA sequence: TGTACCAGCAGCCTCTGGACAGGGGGAGAAGCCCACTTT.